The entry that follows covers one TCR beta chain sequence. Its binding antigen is unknown. This sample was taken from a study of monozygotic twins with inflammatory bowel disease (dated by TCRdb to about 2019). Broadly, across the study: The complete study included 28 monozygotic twin pairs: 19 IBD-discordant Danish pairs and nine German pairs, of which four were IBD-concordant and five were IBD-discordant. Each individual had, on average, about 151 000 unique TCRalpha sequences and 181 000 unique TCRbeta sequences available for analysis. Disease-associated traits were sought mainly through comparisons between IBD patients and their genetically identical healthy co-twins within discordant pairs.

Study-level results and caveats: The analysis was unable to tell different T cell subtypes apart. Compared with healthy twins, IBD patients had fewer clonotypes in common with other individuals, a difference most pronounced in patients showing signs of disease activity. No single strong signal or clonotype linked to IBD turned up in the results, so the idea that one exists was not supported. Measured by the inverse Simpson index, TCRbeta repertoire diversity was lower in IBD patients than in their healthy co-twins. Differing immunosuppressive treatments among patients may have added background noise and inter-individual variability to the repertoires. Repertoire similarity did not differ between concordant and discordant twins, possibly due to limited statistical power.

From each donor, a roughly 2.5 ml peripheral blood sample was collected into PAXgene tubes and stored at -80 degrees C. Total RNA was isolated from whole blood with the PAXgene blood miRNA kit on an automated QIAcube, without T cell sorting. Peripheral blood from monozygotic twin pairs concordant or discordant for inflammatory bowel disease was subjected to deep TCRalpha and TCRbeta repertoire profiling with unique molecular barcoding. Smoking habits were recorded for all twin pairs, with individuals classified as current, former or never smokers. Including cysteine and phenylalanine, the CDR3 has 14 amino acids. No DNA is given. The germline V gene encodes CDR1 SGHTA and CDR2 FQGNSA. The method was 5' RACE. The input for every TCR library was 3,500 to 4,000 ng of total RNA. For each sample, cDNA synthesis with SMARTScribe reverse transcriptase was split into eight separate reactions. During cDNA synthesis, template switching introduced unique molecular identifiers that contained a 6-nucleotide sample barcode. TCRalpha and TCRbeta cDNA was amplified by two nested PCRs of about 15 and 9 cycles, with bead purification after each PCR. Before amplification, the cDNA was treated with uracil DNA-glycosylase and purified using the QIAquick PCR purification kit. The second PCR added Illumina TruSeq-compatible adapters along with sample-specific barcodes. Library quality and concentration were checked on TapeStation and Qubit, and libraries were pooled at around 5.3 ng each. Sequencing of pooled libraries was carried out on an Illumina HiSeq2500 single-index Rapid Run using 2 x 100 bp reads and custom sequencing primers. On the study's bioinformatics: MiGEC version 1.2.6 was used for UMI-based consensus assembly to correct PCR and sequencing errors. V(D)J alignment, clonotype assembly and CDR3 extraction were performed with MiXCR version 2.1.1. To normalise gene usage, clonotype sharing and MAIT/NKT TCR abundance, the analysis used the top 1000, 10 000 and 20 000 clonotypes per sample. Diversity was computed as the inverse Simpson index with the vegan R package after downsampling to 27 000 UMIs. Paired Mann-Whitney U tests were applied to discordant twin pairs, with Benjamini-Hochberg correction for multiple testing. One entry per CDR3 protein sequence results from the TCRdb reprocessing of the reads, with DNA left out. These V and J calls derive from TCRdb rather than the authors' analysis. This sample's table carries under 150,000 distinct CDR3 sequences. The top ten clonotypes cover less than 3% of the sample.

This receptor chain uses TRBV7-2 and TRBJ1-2; there is no DNA to check the TCRdb D call of TRBD1. The sequence derives from a human donor with ulcerative colitis or Crohn's disease, or a healthy co-twin of an affected twin (not recorded which). Material for sequencing was blood. The CDR3 here reads CASSPMRGAYGYTF.